This T cell receptor (beta chain) was profiled in a study of shared clonotypes between healthy human individuals. This clone came up once. Its antigen remains unknown. Whole-study findings and limits: A handful of donors held about 5% of naive CD4 clonotypes in common. Although depth was large, rarefaction showed that sequencing of the sorted subsets was incomplete.

V dropped 1 base and J dropped 7 bases, with 7 bases sitting between them. This CDR3 has 12 residues. Germline assignment: CDR1 MDHEN and CDR2 SYDVKM. HIV-negative, healthy adults without recent acute infections or vaccinations were the donors. At the deep level, the assay was run. Repertoires were generated with immunoSEQ multiplex PCR, while TCRdb's copy carries only in-frame clones and drops some. The sample holds some 2,500,000 clones, 93% seen once. The receptor comes from a man between 18 and 35 years old in good health. Some clones in this sample may be carry-over from other donors' samples. The specimen was naive CD4+ T cells from PBMCs. Subset of the sample: CD45RA+ positively selected. The chain employs TRBV28 and TRBJ1-2; D ambiguous. CDR3 region: CASSLSLPGYTF. For the CDR3, the DNA is TGTGCCAGCAGTTTATCCCTTCCTGGCTACACCTTC.